This TCR beta chain stems from a study of blood T cell repertoires in COVID-19. Germline loops: CDR1 SGHVS, CDR2 FNYEAQ. This CDR3 region has 16 residues. J was trimmed by 8 bases and V by 5 bases; bases with no gene match: 9. Clones were read by immunoSEQ multiplex PCR, and TCRdb kept only the in-frame ones, dropping some. The table lists under 50,000 clones, approximately 92% of them singletons. The origin of this receptor is a human donor in a cohort sampled during active COVID-19. Material: peripheral blood. The chain uses TRBV7-6 and TRBJ2-4, with 13 bases aligning to TRBD2. The CDR3 region is CASSPTSGGALDIQYF. The DNA for the CDR3 is TGTGCCAGCAGCCCCACTAGCGGGGGGGCCTTGGACATTCAGTACTTC.